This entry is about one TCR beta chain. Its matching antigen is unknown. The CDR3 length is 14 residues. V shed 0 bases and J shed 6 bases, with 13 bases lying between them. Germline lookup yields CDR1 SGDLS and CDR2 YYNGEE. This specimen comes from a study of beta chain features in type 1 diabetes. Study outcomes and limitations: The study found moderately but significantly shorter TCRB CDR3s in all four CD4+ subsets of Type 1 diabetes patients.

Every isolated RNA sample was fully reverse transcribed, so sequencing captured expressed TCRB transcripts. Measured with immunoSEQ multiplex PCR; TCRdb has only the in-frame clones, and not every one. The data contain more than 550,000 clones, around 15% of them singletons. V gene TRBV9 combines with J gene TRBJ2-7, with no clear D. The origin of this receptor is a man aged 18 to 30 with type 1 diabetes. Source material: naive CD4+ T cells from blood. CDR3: CASSVDLSTGEQYF. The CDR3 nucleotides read TGTGCCAGCAGCGTAGATCTGTCCACCGGCGAGCAGTACTTC.